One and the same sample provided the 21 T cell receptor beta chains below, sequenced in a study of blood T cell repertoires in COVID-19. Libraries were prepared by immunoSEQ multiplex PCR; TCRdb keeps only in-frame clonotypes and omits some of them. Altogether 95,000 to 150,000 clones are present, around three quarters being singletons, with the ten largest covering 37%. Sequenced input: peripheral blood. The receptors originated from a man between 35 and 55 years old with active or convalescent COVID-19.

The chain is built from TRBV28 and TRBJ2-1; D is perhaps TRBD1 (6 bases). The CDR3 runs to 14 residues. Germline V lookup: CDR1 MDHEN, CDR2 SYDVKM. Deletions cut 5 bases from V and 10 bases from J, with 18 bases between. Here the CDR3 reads CASSGQGTSMEQFF. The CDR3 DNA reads TGTGCCAGCAGTGGGCAGGGGACGTCAATGGAGCAGTTCTTC.

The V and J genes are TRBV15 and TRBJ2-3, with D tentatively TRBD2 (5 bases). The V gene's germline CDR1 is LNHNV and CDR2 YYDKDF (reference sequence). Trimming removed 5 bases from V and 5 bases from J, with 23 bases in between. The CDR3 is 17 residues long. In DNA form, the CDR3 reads TGTGCCACCAGCGGCCGGGGTCAGGCCACTTGGGAAGATACGCAGTATTTT. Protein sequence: CATSGRGQATWEDTQYF.

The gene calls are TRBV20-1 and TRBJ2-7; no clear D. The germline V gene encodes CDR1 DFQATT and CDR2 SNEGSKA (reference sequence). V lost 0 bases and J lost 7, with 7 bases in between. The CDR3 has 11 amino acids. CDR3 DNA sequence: TGCAGTGCTAGAGATCTAGGAGAGCAGTACTTC. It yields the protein CSARDLGEQYF.

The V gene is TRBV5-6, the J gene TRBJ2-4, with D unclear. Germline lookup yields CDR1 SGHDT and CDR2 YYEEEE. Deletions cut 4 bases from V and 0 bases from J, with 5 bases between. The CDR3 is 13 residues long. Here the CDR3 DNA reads TGTGCCAGCAGCCTTATAGCCAAAAACATTCAGTACTTC. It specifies CASSLIAKNIQYF.

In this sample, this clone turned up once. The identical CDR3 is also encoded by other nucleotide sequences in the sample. The CDR3 DNA reads TGTGCCAGCTCACCAAGGGGGAACACTGAAGCTTTCTTT. Its protein is CASSPRGNTEAFF. This sequence joins TRBV18 and TRBJ1-1, with D perhaps TRBD1 (5 bases). V was shortened by 2 bases and J by 1 base, with 5 bases between the two germline ends. Per the germline V gene, CDR1 is KGHSH and CDR2 is LQKENI. This CDR3 is built from 13 residues.

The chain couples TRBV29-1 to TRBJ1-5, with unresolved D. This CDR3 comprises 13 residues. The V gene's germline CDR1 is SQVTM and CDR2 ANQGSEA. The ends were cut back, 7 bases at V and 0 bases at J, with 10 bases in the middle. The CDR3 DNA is TGCAGCGGAGCGGACGGTAGCAATCAGCCCCAGCATTTT. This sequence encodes CSGADGSNQPQHF.

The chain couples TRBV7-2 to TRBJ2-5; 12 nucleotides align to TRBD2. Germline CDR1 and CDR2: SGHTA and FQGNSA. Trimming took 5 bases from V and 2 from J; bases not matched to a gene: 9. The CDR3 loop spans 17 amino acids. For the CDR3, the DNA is TGTGCCAGCAGCCCGCTAGCGGGGGGGCGGGTTCAAGAGACCCAGTACTTC. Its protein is CASSPLAGGRVQETQYF.

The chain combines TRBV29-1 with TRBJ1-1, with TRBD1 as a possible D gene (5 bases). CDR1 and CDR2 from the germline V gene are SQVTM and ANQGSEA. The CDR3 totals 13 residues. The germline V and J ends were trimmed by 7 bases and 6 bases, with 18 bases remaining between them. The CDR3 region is CSARGGTGSEAFF. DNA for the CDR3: TGCAGCGCCCGGGGGGGTACTGGGTCTGAAGCTTTCTTT. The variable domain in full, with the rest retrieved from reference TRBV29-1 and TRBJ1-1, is SAVISQKPSRDICQRGTSLTIQCQVDSQVTMMFWYRQQPGQSLTLIATANQGSEATYESGFVIDKFPISRPNLTFSTLTVSNMSPEDSSIYLCSARGGTGSEAFFGQGTRLTVV.

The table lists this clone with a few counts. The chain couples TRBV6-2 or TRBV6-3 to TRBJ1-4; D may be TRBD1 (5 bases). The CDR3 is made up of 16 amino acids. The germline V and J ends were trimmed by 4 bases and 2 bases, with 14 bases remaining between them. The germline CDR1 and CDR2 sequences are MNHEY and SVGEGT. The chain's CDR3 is CASSLGKGWTNEKLFF. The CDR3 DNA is TGTGCCAGCAGTTTAGGTAAGGGGTGGACTAATGAAAAACTGTTTTTT.

The CDR3 region is CASVSPRGITDTQYF. DNA for the CDR3: TGTGCCAGCGTAAGCCCCAGGGGTATCACAGATACGCAGTATTTT. This chain uses TRBV2 with TRBJ2-3; possible D gene TRBD1, 6 bases. CDR3 length equals 15 residues. Germline V gene lookup returns CDR1 SNHLY and CDR2 FYNNEI. The V gene lost 8 bases and the J gene lost 2 bases, with 17 bases spanning the gap.

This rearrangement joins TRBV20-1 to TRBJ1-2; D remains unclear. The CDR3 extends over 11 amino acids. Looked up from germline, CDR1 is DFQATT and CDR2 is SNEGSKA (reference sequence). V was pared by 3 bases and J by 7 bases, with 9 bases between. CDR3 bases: TGCAGTGCTAGGGAAGGAGGTGGCTACACCTTC. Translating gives CSAREGGGYTF.

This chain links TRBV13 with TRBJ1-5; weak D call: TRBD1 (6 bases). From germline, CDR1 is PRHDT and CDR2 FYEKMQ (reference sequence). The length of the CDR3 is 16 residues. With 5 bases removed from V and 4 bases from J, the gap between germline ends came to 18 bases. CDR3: CASSRRGDTINQPQHF. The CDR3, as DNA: TGTGCCAGCAGCCGCCGAGGGGACACGATTAATCAGCCCCAGCATTTT.

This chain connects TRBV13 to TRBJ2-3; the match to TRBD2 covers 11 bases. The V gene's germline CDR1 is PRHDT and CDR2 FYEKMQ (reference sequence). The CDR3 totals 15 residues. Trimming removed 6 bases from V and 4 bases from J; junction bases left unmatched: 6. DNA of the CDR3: TGTGCCAGCAGTGTAGCGGGAGGGCCCCCAGATACGCAGTATTTT. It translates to CASSVAGGPPDTQYF.

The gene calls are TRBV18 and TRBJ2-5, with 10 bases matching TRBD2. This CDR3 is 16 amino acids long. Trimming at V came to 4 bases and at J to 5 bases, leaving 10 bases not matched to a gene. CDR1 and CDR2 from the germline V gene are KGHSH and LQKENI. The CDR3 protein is CASSQRAGGVIETQYF. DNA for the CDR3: TGTGCCAGCTCACAAAGAGCGGGAGGGGTGATCGAGACCCAGTACTTC.

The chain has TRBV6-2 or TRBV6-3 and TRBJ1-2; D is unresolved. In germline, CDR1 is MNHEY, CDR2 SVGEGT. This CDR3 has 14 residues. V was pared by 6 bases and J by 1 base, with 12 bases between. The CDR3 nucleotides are TGTGCCAGCAGCTTCAAAGTCGGTAACTATGGCTACACCTTC. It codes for CASSFKVGNYGYTF.

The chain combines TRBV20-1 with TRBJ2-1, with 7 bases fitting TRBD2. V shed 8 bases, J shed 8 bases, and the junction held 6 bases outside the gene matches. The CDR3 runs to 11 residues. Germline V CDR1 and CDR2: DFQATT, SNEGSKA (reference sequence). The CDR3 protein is CSPKAGDEQFF. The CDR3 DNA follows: TGCAGTCCAAAGGCGGGGGATGAGCAGTTCTTC.

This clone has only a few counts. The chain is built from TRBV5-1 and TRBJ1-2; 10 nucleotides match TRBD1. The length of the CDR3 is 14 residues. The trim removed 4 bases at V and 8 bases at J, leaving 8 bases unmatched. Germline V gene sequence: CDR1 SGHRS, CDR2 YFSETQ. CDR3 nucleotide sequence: TGCGCCAGCAGCACCCTCGGACAGGGGGGCGGCTACACCTTC. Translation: CASSTLGQGGGYTF.

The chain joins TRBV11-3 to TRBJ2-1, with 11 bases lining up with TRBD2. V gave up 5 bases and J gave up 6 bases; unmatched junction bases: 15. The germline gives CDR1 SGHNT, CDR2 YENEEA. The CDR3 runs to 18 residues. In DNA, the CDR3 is TGTGCCAGCAGCCTCCTAGCGGGGGGACCCGGTGGGCCCAATGAGCAGTTCTTC. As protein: CASSLLAGGPGGPNEQFF.

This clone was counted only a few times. In DNA form, the CDR3 reads TGTGCCAGCAGCCCCAGGGCCACTGAAGCTTTCTTT. As protein: CASSPRATEAFF. The chain combines TRBV7-9 with TRBJ1-1; tentatively, D is TRBD1 (5 bases). CDR3 length: 12 residues. Trimming removed 5 bases from V and 4 bases from J, with 8 bases in between. Germline CDR1 SEHNR, CDR2 FQNEAQ (reference sequence).

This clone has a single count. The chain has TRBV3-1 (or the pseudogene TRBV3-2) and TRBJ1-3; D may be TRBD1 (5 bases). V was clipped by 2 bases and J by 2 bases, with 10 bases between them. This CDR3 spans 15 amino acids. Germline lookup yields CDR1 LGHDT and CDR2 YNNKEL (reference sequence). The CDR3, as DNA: TGTGCCAGCAGCCAACCTCCAGGGACTGGAAACACCATATATTTT. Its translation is CASSQPPGTGNTIYF.

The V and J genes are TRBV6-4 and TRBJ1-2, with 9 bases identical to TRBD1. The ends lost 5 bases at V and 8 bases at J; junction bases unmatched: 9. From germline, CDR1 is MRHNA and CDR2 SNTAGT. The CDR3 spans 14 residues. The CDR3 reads CASSPSTGGSGYTF. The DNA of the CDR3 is TGTGCCAGCAGTCCGTCGACAGGGGGAAGCGGCTACACCTTC.